Listed here are 27 T cell receptor beta chains from one sample, sequenced in a study of cytomegalovirus exposure and HLA in healthy donors. Clones were sequenced by immunoSEQ multiplex PCR, and TCRdb holds only the in-frame ones, with some missing. The sample lists around 98,000 clones; 87% were seen once. The source material was PBMCs. These receptors originate from a woman aged 30 to 39 in good health and CMV-seronegative.

The chain recombines TRBV5-6 with TRBJ1-1; D is possibly TRBD1 (5 bases). CDR1 is SGHDT and CDR2 is YYEEEE in the germline V gene. Trimming left V 4 bases short and J 4 bases short, with 11 bases between. The CDR3 consists of 13 residues. CDR3 DNA: TGTGCCAGCAGCGGAGGCGGGGGCACTGAAGCTTTCTTT. Translating it yields CASSGGGGTEAFF.

This clone came up a few times. This rearrangement joins TRBV11-2 to TRBJ1-5; no reliable D call. This CDR3 spans 13 amino acids. Trimming removed 1 base from V and 7 bases from J, with 8 bases in between. Germline assignment: CDR1 SGHAT and CDR2 FQNNGV. CDR3 DNA sequence: TGTGCCAGCAGCTTAGGGGTCAGGCAGCCCCAGCATTTT. Translation: CASSLGVRQPQHF.

The chain joins TRBV28 to TRBJ2-3; D remains unclear. CDR1 and CDR2 (germline): MDHEN, SYDVKM. Deletions cut 5 bases from V and 6 bases from J, with 9 bases between. The CDR3 has 12 amino acids. The CDR3 coding sequence is TGTGCCAGCAGTACGAGTCCGGATACGCAGTATTTT. Its protein is CASSTSPDTQYF.

This clone was seen more than once but under ten times. The chain couples TRBV9 to TRBJ2-1; possible D gene TRBD2, 6 bases. The V end lost 0 bases, the J end lost 6 bases, and 10 bases lay between the germline ends. Germline CDR1 reads SGDLS; CDR2 reads YYNGEE. This CDR3 region has 14 residues. This chain's CDR3 is CASSVATTSNEQFF. As DNA, the CDR3 is TGTGCCAGCAGCGTAGCTACGACTAGCAATGAGCAGTTCTTC.

The CDR3 bases are TGTGCCAGCAGCTTGGCTCTGAGTGTTTCTCCGGTCGAGCAGTACTTC. Its protein product is CASSLALSVSPVEQYF. The J gene is TRBJ2-7, the V gene TRBV5-6, with D uncertain. The CDR3 is 16 residues long. Trimming left V 0 bases short and J 6 bases short, with 19 bases between. Per the germline V gene, CDR1 is SGHDT and CDR2 is YYEEEE. The entire variable domain, with the rest obtained from reference TRBV5-6 and TRBJ2-7, is as follows: DAGVTQSPTHLIKTRGQQVTLRCSPKSGHDTVSWYQQALGQGPQFIFQYYEEEERQRGNFPDRFSGHQFPNYSSELNVNALLLGDSALYLCASSLALSVSPVEQYFGPGTRLTVT.

This chain joins TRBV28 and TRBJ2-7; unclear D gene. This CDR3 is 13 amino acids long. In germline, CDR1 is MDHEN, CDR2 SYDVKM. Trimming shortened V by 2 bases and J by 0 bases, and 5 bases separated the two germline ends. For the CDR3, the DNA is TGTGCCAGCAGTTTACCGGGCTCCTACGAGCAGTACTTC. The encoded protein is CASSLPGSYEQYF.

This rearrangement joins TRBV2 to TRBJ1-5; D uncertain. CDR3 length: 13 residues. The V gene lost 5 bases and the J gene lost 7 bases, with 12 bases spanning the gap. The germline gives CDR1 SNHLY, CDR2 FYNNEI. The CDR3 region has the DNA TGTGCCAGCAGTTTTAGGACTGAACAGCCCCAGCATTTT. Translating it yields CASSFRTEQPQHF.

A few counts support this clone. V gene TRBV9 combines with J gene TRBJ2-7; a possible D gene is TRBD1 (6 bases). From germline, CDR1 is SGDLS and CDR2 YYNGEE. This CDR3 is 14 amino acids long. Trimming shortened V by 3 bases and J by 2 bases, and 12 bases separated the two germline ends. CDR3 in DNA: TGTGCCAGCAGCGCCTCCCGACAGGCCTACGAGCAGTACTTC. Translating gives CASSASRQAYEQYF.

The chain couples TRBV6-1 to TRBJ2-1; 8 bases are shared with TRBD1. V was clipped by 2 bases and J by 4 bases; unmatched bases: 4. The germline V gene encodes CDR1 MNHNS and CDR2 SASEGT. This CDR3 comprises 15 residues. The CDR3 region is CASSERTGRYNEQFF. DNA of the CDR3: TGTGCCAGCAGTGAAAGGACAGGGAGATACAATGAGCAGTTCTTC.

V usage is TRBV11-2 and J usage is TRBJ2-3; D is perhaps TRBD1 (5 bases). V was pared by 0 bases and J by 2 bases, with 6 bases between. This CDR3 has 14 amino acids. CDR1 and CDR2 from the germline V gene are SGHAT and FQNNGV. DNA of the CDR3: TGTGCCAGCAGCTTAGACAGGGCCACAGATACGCAGTATTTT. It codes for CASSLDRATDTQYF.

The chain links TRBV5-8 to TRBJ1-2; D remains unclear. V was pared by 6 bases and J by 5 bases, with 11 bases between. Germline assignment: CDR1 SGHTS and CDR2 YDEGEE. The CDR3 contains 12 residues. The CDR3 is CASKRSPYGYTF. Here the CDR3 DNA reads TGTGCCAGCAAGCGATCCCCGTATGGCTACACCTTC.

The chain couples TRBV7-2 to TRBJ2-1; TRBD1 matches at 9 bases. Trimming at V came to 3 bases and at J to 7 bases, leaving 7 bases not matched to a gene. The germline V gene has CDR1 SGHTA and CDR2 FQGNSA. CDR3 length: 15 residues. CDR3 DNA: TGTGCCAGCAGCTTGGTGACAGGGGGTTATAATGAGCAGTTCTTC. Amino acids: CASSLVTGGYNEQFF.

The V gene is TRBV5-6, the J gene TRBJ1-2; possibly TRBD1 for D (5 bases). The germline gives CDR1 SGHDT, CDR2 YYEEEE. With 4 bases removed from V and 3 bases from J, the gap between germline ends came to 13 bases. This CDR3 spans 14 amino acids. This chain's CDR3 is CASSPDGHDYGYTF. CDR3 DNA: TGTGCCAGCAGCCCGGATGGACACGACTATGGCTACACCTTC.

V is TRBV28 and J is TRBJ1-5; 9 bases agree with TRBD1. The CDR3 has 15 residues. From germline, CDR1 is MDHEN and CDR2 SYDVKM. V shed 3 bases, J shed 6 bases, and the junction held 6 bases outside the gene matches. The CDR3, as DNA: TGTGCCAGCAGTTTTAAACAGGGGGCGATTCAGCCCCAGCATTTT. Translation: CASSFKQGAIQPQHF.

This chain connects TRBV10-3 to TRBJ1-2; D perhaps matches TRBD1 (5 bases). Trimming left V 8 bases short and J 4 bases short, with 8 bases between. The V gene's germline CDR1 is ENHRY and CDR2 SYGVKD. The CDR3 runs 11 residues. The CDR3 is CAIGGGYGYTF. CDR3 in DNA: TGTGCCATCGGGGGAGGCTATGGCTACACCTTC.

The chain couples TRBV11-3 to TRBJ2-1, with D possibly being TRBD1 (5 bases). CDR1 and CDR2 (germline): SGHNT, YENEEA. Trimming took 0 bases from V and 1 from J, leaving 7 bases between them. This CDR3 comprises 15 residues. The CDR3 is CASSLDSGSYNEQFF. The CDR3 DNA is TGTGCCAGCAGCTTAGACTCAGGGTCCTACAATGAGCAGTTCTTC. Full variable domain (missing parts from reference TRBV11-3 and TRBJ2-1): EAGVVQSPRYKIIEKKQPVAFWCNPISGHNTLYWYLQNLGQGPELLIRYENEEAVDDSQLPKDRFSAERLKGVDSTLKIQPAELGDSAVYLCASSLDSGSYNEQFFGPGTRLTVL.

The chain uses TRBV14 and TRBJ1-4; a weak D match, TRBD1 (5 bases). The CDR3 runs 14 residues. Trimming pared 3 bases from V and 6 bases from J, leaving 11 bases between. Germline V gene sequence: CDR1 SGHDN, CDR2 FVKESK. The CDR3 nucleotides are TGTGCCAGCAGCCAGCAGGGACTATATGAAAAACTGTTTTTT. Its translation is CASSQQGLYEKLFF. Together with reference TRBV14 and TRBJ1-4, the CDR3 gives the full variable domain: EAGVTQFPSHSVIEKGQTVTLRCDPISGHDNLYWYRRVMGKEIKFLLHFVKESKQDESGMPNNRFLAERTGGTYSTLKVQPAELEDSGVYFCASSQQGLYEKLFFGSGTQLSVL.

The rearrangement joins TRBV27 to TRBJ2-1; 9 positions agree with TRBD2. CDR3 length equals 16 residues. Germline CDR1 is MNHEY and CDR2 is SMNVEV (reference sequence). V shed 7 bases and J 5 bases; nucleotides not matched to a gene: 12. CDR3 DNA sequence: TGTGCCAGCACCGTACTGGGGGCGGGAGGGCACAATGAGCAGTTCTTC. This gives the protein CASTVLGAGGHNEQFF.

The chain has TRBV28 and TRBJ2-1; D is ambiguous. Trimming pared 5 bases from V and 2 bases from J, leaving 13 bases between. The CDR3 extends over 15 amino acids. The V gene's germline CDR1 is MDHEN and CDR2 SYDVKM. Here the CDR3 reads CASSGRLTPYNEQFF. CDR3 DNA: TGTGCCAGCAGTGGCAGGCTTACCCCCTACAATGAGCAGTTCTTC.

V usage is TRBV6-5 and J usage is TRBJ1-6; weak D call: TRBD1 (6 bases). This CDR3 comprises 13 residues. Trimming cost V 6 bases and J 9 bases, with 12 bases left between them. The V gene's germline CDR1 is MNHEY and CDR2 SVGAGI. DNA of the CDR3: TGTGCCAGCAGCACCGGGACAATTTCACCCCTCCACTTT. Amino acids: CASSTGTISPLHF.

The chain links TRBV11-2 to TRBJ2-6; no firm D call. V shed 6 bases and J shed 0 bases, with 6 bases lying between them. Germline V lookup: CDR1 SGHAT, CDR2 FQNNGV. CDR3 length: 14 amino acids. In DNA, the CDR3 is TGTGCCAGCAGGCGGATCTCTGGGGCCAACGTCCTGACTTTC. This gives the protein CASRRISGANVLTF.

The chain has TRBV15 and TRBJ2-2; TRBD2 matches at 7 bases. V shed 0 bases, J shed 6 bases, and the junction held 7 bases outside the gene matches. This CDR3 is 16 amino acids long. CDR1 is LNHNV and CDR2 is YYDKDF in the germline V gene (reference sequence). The CDR3 region has the DNA TGTGCCACCAGCAGAGAGGGCGCGGGAGAACCCGGGGAGCTGTTTTTT. It translates to CATSREGAGEPGELFF.

In regard to this clone: The identical CDR3 is also encoded by other nucleotide sequences in the sample. J is TRBJ2-1 and V is TRBV11-2, with TRBD1 matching 10 bases. This CDR3 is built from 14 residues. V lost 6 bases and J lost 7; bases outside the gene matches: 6. CDR1 SGHAT and CDR2 FQNNGV come from the germline V gene. The CDR3 here is CASSPDRGVNEQFF. Written as DNA, the CDR3 is TGTGCCAGCAGTCCGGACAGGGGGGTTAATGAGCAGTTCTTC.

The chain couples TRBV29-1 to TRBJ1-2; TRBD1 matches at 10 bases. The CDR3 has 14 amino acids. V shed 4 bases, J shed 4 bases, and the junction held 6 bases outside the gene matches. Germline V lookup: CDR1 SQVTM, CDR2 ANQGSEA. CDR3 DNA sequence: TGCAGCGTTGTTCGGGACAGGGGCTTCTATGGCTACACCTTC. This encodes CSVVRDRGFYGYTF.

The CDR3 DNA reads TGCGCCAGCAGCCAAGTTTGGAGTGAGCAGTTCTTC. Encoded protein: CASSQVWSEQFF. This chain links TRBV4-3 with TRBJ2-1; unclear D gene. The CDR3 is made up of 12 amino acids. V dropped 1 base and J dropped 9 bases, with 7 bases sitting between them. CDR1 is LGHNA and CDR2 is YSLEER in the germline V gene.

The V call is TRBV28, the J call TRBJ1-2; the match to TRBD1 covers 7 bases. The germline gives CDR1 MDHEN, CDR2 SYDVKM. The CDR3 has 12 residues. V lost 4 bases to trimming and J lost 4 bases; unmatched junction nucleotides: 0. This CDR3 is CASSWDSYGYTF. The CDR3 coding sequence is TGTGCCAGCAGTTGGGACAGCTATGGCTACACCTTC.

This chain uses TRBV4-2 with TRBJ2-1; weak D call: TRBD2 (6 bases). This CDR3 contains 16 residues. With 2 bases removed from V and 4 bases from J, the gap between germline ends came to 15 bases. The V gene's germline CDR1 is LGHNA and CDR2 YNFKEQ. In DNA form, the CDR3 reads TGTGCCAGCAGCCAACAAGCCGGGAGCCTATACAATGAGCAGTTCTTC. Translating it yields CASSQQAGSLYNEQFF.